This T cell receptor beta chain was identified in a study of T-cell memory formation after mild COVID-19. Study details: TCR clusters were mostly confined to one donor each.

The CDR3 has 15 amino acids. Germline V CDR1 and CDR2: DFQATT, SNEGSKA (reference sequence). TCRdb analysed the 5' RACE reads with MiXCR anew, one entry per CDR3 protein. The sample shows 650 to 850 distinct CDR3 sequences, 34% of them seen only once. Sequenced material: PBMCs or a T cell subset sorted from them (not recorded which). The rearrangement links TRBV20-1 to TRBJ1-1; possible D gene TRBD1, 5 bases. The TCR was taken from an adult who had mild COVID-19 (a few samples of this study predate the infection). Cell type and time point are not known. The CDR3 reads CSGYPTAGRSTEAFF. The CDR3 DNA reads TGCAGCGGATACCCAACCGCGGGGCGGTCCACTGAAGCTTTCTTT.